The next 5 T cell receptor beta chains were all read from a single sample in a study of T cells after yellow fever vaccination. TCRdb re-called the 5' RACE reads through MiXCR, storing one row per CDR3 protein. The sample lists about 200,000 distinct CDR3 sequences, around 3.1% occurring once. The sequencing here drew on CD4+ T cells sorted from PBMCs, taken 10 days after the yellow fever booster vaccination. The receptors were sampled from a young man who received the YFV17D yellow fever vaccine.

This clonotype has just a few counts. CDR3 sequence (DNA): TGTGCCAGCTCACCACTTGGGACACCCAATACCGGGGAGCTGTTTTTT. Its translation: CASSPLGTPNTGELFF. V is TRBV18 and J is TRBJ2-2; weak D call: TRBD1 (6 bases). The CDR3 spans 16 residues. CDR1 is KGHSH, CDR2 LQKENI, per germline. The ends were cut back, 1 base at V and 5 bases at J, with 14 bases in the middle. Together with reference TRBV18 and TRBJ2-2, the CDR3 gives the full variable domain: NAGVMQNPRHLVRRRGQEARLRCSPMKGHSHVYWYRQLPEEGLKFMVYLQKENIIDESGMPKERFSAEFPKEGPSILRIQQVVRGDSAAYFCASSPLGTPNTGELFFGEGSRLTVL.

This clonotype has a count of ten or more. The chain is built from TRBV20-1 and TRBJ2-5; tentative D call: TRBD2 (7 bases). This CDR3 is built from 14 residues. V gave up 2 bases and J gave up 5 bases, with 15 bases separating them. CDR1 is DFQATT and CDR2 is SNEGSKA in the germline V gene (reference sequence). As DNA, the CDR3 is TGCAGTGCTAGATCGAAGGGGGGGATTGAGACCCAGTACTTC. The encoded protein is CSARSKGGIETQYF.

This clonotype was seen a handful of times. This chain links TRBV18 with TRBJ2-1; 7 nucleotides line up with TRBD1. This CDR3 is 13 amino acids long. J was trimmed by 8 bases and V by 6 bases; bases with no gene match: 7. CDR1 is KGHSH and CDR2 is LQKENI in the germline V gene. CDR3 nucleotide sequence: TGTGCCAGCTCCCGGGACAGTTTGGATGAGCAGTTCTTC. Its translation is CASSRDSLDEQFF.

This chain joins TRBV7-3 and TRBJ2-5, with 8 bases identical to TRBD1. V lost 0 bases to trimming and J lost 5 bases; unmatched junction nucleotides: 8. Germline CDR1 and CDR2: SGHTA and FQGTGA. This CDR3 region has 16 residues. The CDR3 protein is CASSLTGQGARETQYF. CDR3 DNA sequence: TGTGCCAGCAGCTTAACGGGTCAGGGGGCTCGGGAGACCCAGTACTTC.

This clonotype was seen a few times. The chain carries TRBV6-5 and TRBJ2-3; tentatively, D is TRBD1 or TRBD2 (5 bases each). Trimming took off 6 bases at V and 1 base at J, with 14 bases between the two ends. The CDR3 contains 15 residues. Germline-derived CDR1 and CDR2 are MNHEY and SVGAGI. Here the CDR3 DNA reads TGTGCCAGCAGGGGACCTTCTAGAGGCACAGATACGCAGTATTTT. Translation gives CASRGPSRGTDTQYF.